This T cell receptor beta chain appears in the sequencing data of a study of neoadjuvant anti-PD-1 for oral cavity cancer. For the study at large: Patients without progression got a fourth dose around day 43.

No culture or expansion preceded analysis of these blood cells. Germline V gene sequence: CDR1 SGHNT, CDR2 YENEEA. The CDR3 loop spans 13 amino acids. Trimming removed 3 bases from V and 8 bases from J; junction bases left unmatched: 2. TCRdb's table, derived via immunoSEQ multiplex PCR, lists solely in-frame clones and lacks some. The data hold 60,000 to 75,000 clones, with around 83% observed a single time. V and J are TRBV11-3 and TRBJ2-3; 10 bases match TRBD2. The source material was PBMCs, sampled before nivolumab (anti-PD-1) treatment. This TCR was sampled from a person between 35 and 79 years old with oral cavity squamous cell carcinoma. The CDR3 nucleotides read TGTGCCAGCAGCTTGGTAGCGGGAGGTACGCAGTATTTT. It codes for CASSLVAGGTQYF.